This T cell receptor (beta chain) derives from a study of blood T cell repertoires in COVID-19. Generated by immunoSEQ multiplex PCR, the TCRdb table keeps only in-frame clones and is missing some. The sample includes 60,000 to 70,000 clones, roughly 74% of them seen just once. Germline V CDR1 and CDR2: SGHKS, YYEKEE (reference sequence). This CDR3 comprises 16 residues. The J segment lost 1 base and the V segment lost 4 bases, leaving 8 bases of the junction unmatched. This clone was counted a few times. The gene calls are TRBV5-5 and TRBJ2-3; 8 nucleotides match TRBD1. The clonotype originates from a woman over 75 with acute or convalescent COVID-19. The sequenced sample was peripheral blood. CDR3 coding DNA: TGTGCCAGCAGCCACCCTCCGGGACAGGGCACAGATACGCAGTATTTT. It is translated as CASSHPPGQGTDTQYF.